The 29 T cell receptor beta chains in this list originate from one sample, sequenced in a study of cytomegalovirus exposure and HLA in healthy donors. In the PCR, 60 Vbeta and 13 Jbeta primers were used. Only in-frame clones appear in the TCRdb table, and some are missing; sequencing was by immunoSEQ multiplex PCR. The sample lists fewer than 200,000 clones, around 77% occurring once. Sequencing used PBMCs. The source is a man between 25 and 39 years old in good health and CMV-seropositive.

The table lists this clone with a few counts. This sequence joins TRBV19 and TRBJ2-6, with 9 positions matching TRBD2. The CDR3 is 16 amino acids. V dropped 3 bases and J dropped 0; count of bases not matched to a gene: 0. Per germline, CDR1 LNHDA and CDR2 SQIVND (reference sequence). The DNA of the CDR3 is TGTGCCAGTAGTATTAGCGGGGGCTCTGGGGCCAACGTCCTGACTTTC. Translated, it gives CASSISGGSGANVLTF.

The chain recombines TRBV28 with TRBJ1-6; 9 bases line up with TRBD1. With 6 bases clipped from V and 9 bases from J, the junction kept 6 bases outside the gene matches. The CDR3 contains 14 residues. Germline V lookup: CDR1 MDHEN, CDR2 SYDVKM. The CDR3, as DNA: TGTGCCAGCAGCAGCGGGACAGGGCTTTCACCCCTCCACTTT. Translating gives CASSSGTGLSPLHF.

This chain connects TRBV4-2 to TRBJ2-2, with a tentative D call TRBD1 (6 bases). The CDR3 is made up of 16 amino acids. The V gene lost 1 base and the J gene lost 3 bases, with 12 bases spanning the gap. The germline CDR1 and CDR2 sequences are LGHNA and YNFKEQ. The CDR3 DNA is TGTGCCAGCAGCCAAGCGGTGCAGGGGCACACCGGGGAGCTGTTTTTT. This translates into CASSQAVQGHTGELFF.

CDR3 DNA sequence: TGTGCTAGTGGTTCCCCACAGGGGAGAAACACTGAAGCTTTCTTT. Its translation: CASGSPQGRNTEAFF. The chain joins TRBV12-5 to TRBJ1-1, with 7 nucleotides matching TRBD1. This CDR3 has 15 amino acids. The germline V gene has CDR1 LGHNT and CDR2 FRNRAP. The trim removed 4 bases at V and 2 bases at J, leaving 7 bases unmatched. Full variable domain (remainder filled in from reference TRBV12-5 and TRBJ1-1): DARVTQTPRHKVTEMGQEVTMRCQPILGHNTVFWYRQTMMQGLELLAYFRNRAPLDDSGMPKDRFSAEMPDATLATLKIQPSEPRDSAVYFCASGSPQGRNTEAFFGQGTRLTVV.

The V and J genes are TRBV10-1 and TRBJ2-7; TRBD2 matches at 7 bases. The CDR3 spans 13 residues. Trimming removed 4 bases from V and 7 bases from J; junction bases left unmatched: 7. CDR1 is WNHNN and CDR2 is SYGVQD in the germline V gene (reference sequence). CDR3 nucleotides: TGCGCCAGCAGTGTAAACGACGGGAGGGAGCAGTACTTC. Translation gives CASSVNDGREQYF.

This chain uses TRBV6-5 with TRBJ1-6, with D unresolved. There are 13 residues in the CDR3. Germline V gives CDR1 MNHEY, CDR2 SVGAGI. V was trimmed by 8 bases and J by 5 bases, leaving 10 bases between them. In nucleotides, the CDR3 is TGTGCCAGCCAACAATTTAATAATTCACCCCTCCACTTT. It codes for CASQQFNNSPLHF.

This clone was seen only a few times. The chain recombines TRBV6-5 with TRBJ2-4; TRBD2 might be the D (5 bases). V lost 5 bases and J 7 bases, leaving 12 bases between the germline ends. The CDR3 loop spans 13 amino acids. CDR1 is MNHEY and CDR2 is SVGAGI in the germline V gene. CDR3 loop: CASSPARGNIQYF. The CDR3 DNA follows: TGTGCCAGCAGTCCAGCACGGGGTAACATTCAGTACTTC.

This clone was observed a single time. The genes are TRBV6-5 and TRBJ2-2, with 7 bases lining up with TRBD2. This CDR3 spans 14 amino acids. V was pared by 6 bases and J by 2 bases, with 3 bases of the junction left unmatched. The germline CDR1 and CDR2 sequences are MNHEY and SVGAGI. CDR3 loop: CASRWTSNTGELFF. The CDR3 DNA follows: TGTGCCAGCAGGTGGACTAGTAACACCGGGGAGCTGTTTTTT.

This clone was counted once. The chain combines TRBV4-1 with TRBJ2-7; 9 bases are a match to TRBD1. Germline CDR1 MGHRA, CDR2 YSYEKL. The V segment lost 3 bases and the J segment 1 base; nucleotides outside the gene matches: 7. The CDR3 is made up of 16 amino acids. CDR3 amino acids: CASSQTTGQGSYEQYF. In DNA form, the CDR3 reads TGCGCCAGCAGCCAGACCACCGGACAGGGGTCCTACGAGCAGTACTTC.

This chain connects TRBV2 to TRBJ1-1, with 7 bases lining up with TRBD1. Germline trimming cut 5 bases from V and 1 base from J; bases unmatched to any gene: 4. This CDR3 spans 14 amino acids. The germline CDR1 and CDR2 sequences are SNHLY and FYNNEI. The CDR3 DNA follows: TGTGCCAGCAGTCGACGGACAGGGAACACTGAAGCTTTCTTT. Translated, it gives CASSRRTGNTEAFF.

This clone was picked up one time. The rearrangement links TRBV5-1 to TRBJ2-1, with 8 bases that match TRBD2. The junction had 12 bases not matched to a gene; V was cut back by 3 bases and J by 7 bases. Germline values: CDR1 SGHRS, CDR2 YFSETQ. This CDR3 has 16 amino acids. The CDR3 spells CASSYREGGGPNEQFF. Written as DNA, the CDR3 is TGCGCCAGCAGCTACCGGGAGGGAGGGGGGCCTAATGAGCAGTTCTTC. Variable domain in full (rest from reference TRBV5-1 and TRBJ2-1): KAGVTQTPRYLIKTRGQQVTLSCSPISGHRSVSWYQQTPGQGLQFLFEYFSETQRNKGNFPGRFSGRQFSNSRSEMNVSTLELGDSALYLCASSYREGGGPNEQFFGPGTRLTVL.

V and J are TRBV19 and TRBJ2-5; 15 bases line up with TRBD2. The germline V gene has CDR1 LNHDA and CDR2 SQIVND (reference sequence). This CDR3 has 15 residues. The trim removed 5 bases at V and 6 bases at J, leaving 4 bases unmatched. The CDR3 reads CASSLGLAGGKTQYF. CDR3 in DNA: TGTGCCAGTAGTCTCGGACTAGCGGGGGGGAAGACCCAGTACTTC.

This chain joins TRBV6-5 and TRBJ1-5; possibly TRBD1 for D (5 bases). The CDR3 consists of 15 residues. CDR1 is MNHEY and CDR2 is SVGAGI in the germline V gene. V lost 0 bases to trimming and J lost 6 bases, with 12 bases between them. CDR3 coding DNA: TGTGCCAGCAGTTACTCGCGGTCAGGGATTCAGCCCCAGCATTTT. Protein sequence: CASSYSRSGIQPQHF.

This chain links TRBV6-1 with TRBJ2-3, with D possibly being TRBD2 (6 bases). Trimming stripped 7 bases from V and 2 bases from J, with 13 bases between. Germline lookup yields CDR1 MNHNS and CDR2 SASEGT. CDR3 length equals 14 residues. The CDR3 DNA follows: TGTGCCAGCACCGGGGACTTGCCCACAGATACGCAGTATTTT. Translation: CASTGDLPTDTQYF.

The chain couples TRBV2 to TRBJ1-2; D gene unclear. Germline V CDR1 and CDR2: SNHLY, FYNNEI. V lost 7 bases to trimming and J lost 4 bases, with 10 bases between them. The length of the CDR3 is 12 residues. In DNA, the CDR3 is TGTGCCAGCACGTTTAGCCCCTATGGCTACACCTTC. Its translation is CASTFSPYGYTF.

The genes are TRBV6-1 and TRBJ1-1; TRBD1 is a possible D gene (5 bases). Trimming removed 4 bases from V and 4 bases from J, with 22 bases in between. The CDR3 runs to 17 residues. From germline, CDR1 is MNHNS and CDR2 SASEGT. The DNA of the CDR3 is TGTGCCAGCAGTGCCCTAGATTGGGGGGAATTGGTCACTGAAGCTTTCTTT. Translating gives CASSALDWGELVTEAFF.

This clone was observed a handful of times. The sample has other DNA sequences that encode this CDR3 too. The chain combines TRBV2 with TRBJ2-7, with D tentatively TRBD1 (5 bases). Trimming took off 7 bases at V and 3 bases at J, with 7 bases between the two ends. The CDR3 has 11 residues. CDR1 is SNHLY, CDR2 FYNNEI, per germline. CDR3 sequence reads: CASTGRYEQYF. DNA for the CDR3: TGTGCCAGCACAGGGCGCTACGAGCAGTACTTC.

This clone was seen only a few times. The chain employs TRBV5-6 and TRBJ1-6; 7 bases are a match to TRBD1. The junction had 4 bases not matched to a gene; V was cut back by 0 bases and J by 7 bases. Germline CDR1 reads SGHDT; CDR2 reads YYEEEE. This CDR3 is 15 amino acids long. DNA of the CDR3: TGTGCCAGCAGCTTGGTCCGGGACAGAAATTCACCCCTCCACTTT. Amino acid sequence: CASSLVRDRNSPLHF.

The CDR3 here is CASSPKDRVGEKLFF. In DNA, the CDR3 is TGTGCCAGCAGTCCAAAAGACAGGGTAGGGGAAAAACTGTTTTTT. The rearrangement uses TRBV28 and TRBJ1-4, with 7 bases that match TRBD1. The CDR3 covers 15 residues. Trimming removed 5 bases from V and 8 bases from J; junction bases left unmatched: 11. Germline CDR1 MDHEN, CDR2 SYDVKM.

The chain joins TRBV6-1 to TRBJ2-7, with a tentative D call TRBD1 (5 bases). Germline assignment: CDR1 MNHNS and CDR2 SASEGT. Trimming left V 10 bases short and J 4 bases short, with 11 bases between. CDR3 length: 11 amino acids. CDR3 DNA sequence: TGTGCCACACTTACAGGTTACGAGCAGTACTTC. It translates to CATLTGYEQYF.

The rearrangement uses TRBV29-1 and TRBJ2-5; the match to TRBD1 covers 9 bases. In germline, CDR1 is SQVTM, CDR2 ANQGSEA. Germline trimming cut 4 bases from V and 2 bases from J; bases unmatched to any gene: 11. This CDR3 has 16 amino acids. In DNA, the CDR3 is TGCAGCGTTGGGGACAGGGTAGGTCTCGGGCAAGAGACCCAGTACTTC. This gives the protein CSVGDRVGLGQETQYF.

This clone appeared once. Germline is not matched at one junction end, which may reflect a read error. The chain carries TRBV29-1 and TRBJ2-5; TRBD1 might be the D (6 bases). Germline V gene sequence: CDR1 SQVTM, CDR2 ANQGSEA. The CDR3 extends over 14 amino acids. CDR3 sequence (DNA): TGCAGCGTTGAACTGCGACAGGCTGGGTCGACCCCGTACTTC. Translating gives CSVELRQAGSTPYF.

The V gene is TRBV5-6, the J gene TRBJ1-1, with TRBD1 as a possible D gene (6 bases). Deletions cut 0 bases from V and 6 bases from J, with 9 bases between. From germline, CDR1 is SGHDT and CDR2 YYEEEE. The CDR3 has 13 amino acids. CDR3: CASSLGGPPEAFF. In nucleotides, the CDR3 is TGTGCCAGCAGCTTGGGGGGGCCTCCTGAAGCTTTCTTT.

This rearrangement joins TRBV2 to TRBJ1-1; D is possibly TRBD1 (6 bases). The CDR3 runs 13 residues. Germline CDR1 SNHLY, CDR2 FYNNEI. V was clipped by 4 bases and J by 6 bases, with 12 bases between them. The CDR3 spells CASSGQARAEAFF. Written as DNA, the CDR3 is TGTGCCAGCAGTGGACAGGCGAGGGCTGAAGCTTTCTTT. Variable domain in full (rest from reference TRBV2 and TRBJ1-1): EPEVTQTPSHQVTQMGQEVILRCVPISNHLYFYWYRQILGQKVEFLVSFYNNEISEKSEIFDDQFSVERPDGSNFTLKIRSTKLEDSAMYFCASSGQARAEAFFGQGTRLTVV.

The chain's CDR3 is CASRGDRNRHEQYF. The CDR3 DNA follows: TGTGCCAGCAGGGGGGACAGGAATCGCCACGAGCAGTACTTC. This chain joins TRBV12-1 and TRBJ2-7; the DNA was not used to check the table's D call, TRBD1. TRBV12-1 is tagged as a pseudogene. This CDR3 has 14 residues.

The J gene is TRBJ1-5, the V gene TRBV29-1, with D hard to call. Trimming shortened V by 6 bases and J by 0 bases, and 6 bases separated the two germline ends. This CDR3 has 12 residues. CDR1 is SQVTM, CDR2 ANQGSEA, per germline. The CDR3 nucleotides read TGCAGCGTCGGTAGTAGCAATCAGCCCCAGCATTTT. Its translation is CSVGSSNQPQHF.

The gene calls are TRBV5-1 and TRBJ2-7, with 12 bases lining up with TRBD2. Trimming removed 5 bases from V and 4 bases from J; junction bases left unmatched: 16. CDR3 size: 18 residues. Germline-derived CDR1 and CDR2 are SGHRS and YFSETQ. CDR3 sequence: CASSLIPPTSGGLYEQYF. As DNA, the CDR3 is TGCGCCAGCAGTCTCATCCCTCCTACTAGCGGGGGGTTATACGAGCAGTACTTC.

V is TRBV19 and J is TRBJ2-3; 11 positions match TRBD2. With 8 bases clipped from V and 3 bases from J, the junction kept 7 bases outside the gene matches. There are 15 residues in the CDR3. Germline values: CDR1 LNHDA, CDR2 SQIVND (reference sequence). The CDR3 sequence is CASGVAGGPTDTQYF. CDR3 sequence (DNA): TGTGCCAGTGGAGTAGCGGGGGGGCCAACAGATACGCAGTATTTT. The full variable domain, completed using reference TRBV19 and TRBJ2-3, is DGGITQSPKYLFRKEGQNVTLSCEQNLNHDAMYWYRQDPGQGLRLIYYSQIVNDFQKGDIAEGYSVSREKKESFPLTVTSAQKNPTAFYLCASGVAGGPTDTQYFGPGTRLTVL.

The V gene is TRBV9, the J gene TRBJ1-1; D gene unclear. The ends were cut back, 0 bases at V and 2 bases at J, with 8 bases in the middle. Germline V lookup: CDR1 SGDLS, CDR2 YYNGEE. This CDR3 contains 14 residues. The CDR3 nucleotides are TGTGCCAGCAGCGTAGGTCTAGCAAACACTGAAGCTTTCTTT. Translated: CASSVGLANTEAFF.